Below, 10 T cell receptor beta chains from the same sample are listed, as sequenced in a study of T cells of healthy individuals. Via MiXCR, TCRdb re-called the 5' RACE reads, giving one row per CDR3 protein. The profile shows around 80,000 distinct CDR3 sequences, approximately 4.8% of them singletons. These receptors were obtained from a female donor in good health.

This clonotype was observed a handful of times. CDR3 sequence reads: CASSRLAGSGYEQYF. The CDR3 DNA reads as TGTGCCAGCAGTCGGTTAGCAGGGTCAGGCTACGAGCAGTACTTC. The chain has TRBV27 and TRBJ2-7, with a tentative D call TRBD1 (5 bases). The CDR3 is made up of 15 amino acids. Trimming took 5 bases from V and 3 from J, leaving 17 bases between them. Per the germline V gene, CDR1 is MNHEY and CDR2 is SMNVEV (reference sequence).

This clonotype has ten or more counts. The gene calls are TRBV11-2 and TRBJ2-1; D is possibly TRBD2 (6 bases). Germline values: CDR1 SGHAT, CDR2 FQNNGV. The germline V and J ends were trimmed by 5 bases and 1 base, with 15 bases remaining between them. This CDR3 spans 16 amino acids. As DNA, the CDR3 is TGTGCCAGCAGCCCCTTAAAGGGAGGATCCTACAATGAGCAGTTCTTC. Translating it yields CASSPLKGGSYNEQFF.

In this sample, this clonotype turned up many times. This sequence joins TRBV6-4 and TRBJ2-3, with 10 bases lining up with TRBD2. Losses at the gene ends were 0 bases for V and 7 bases for J; bases not matched to a gene: 4. Per germline, CDR1 MRHNA and CDR2 SNTAGT. This CDR3 has 15 residues. The CDR3 reads CASSDSPAGGNTQYF. The CDR3 coding sequence is TGTGCCAGCAGTGACTCTCCAGCGGGAGGGAATACGCAGTATTTT.

The chain couples TRBV9 to TRBJ2-6; D gene ambiguous. The CDR3 contains 17 residues. Trimming cost V 0 bases and J 0 bases, with 10 bases left between them. Germline V gene data show CDR1 as SGDLS and CDR2 as YYNGEE. The CDR3, as DNA: TGTGCCAGCAGCGTAGCTGTCAGAAGCTCTGGGGCCAACGTCCTGACTTTC. It encodes CASSVAVRSSGANVLTF.

Turning to this clonotype: A read error is possible here, since a much larger clone lies one base away. J is TRBJ2-1 and V is TRBV6-5; 13 nucleotides align to TRBD2. This CDR3 is built from 15 residues. Looked up from germline, CDR1 is MNHEY and CDR2 is SVGAGI. The CDR3 nucleotides read TGTGGCAGCAGCAGAGGGACTAGCGGGATGAATGAGCAGTTCTTC. Translating gives CGSSRGTSGMNEQFF.

This clonotype showed up just a few times. At one end the junction does not follow the germline gene, possibly because of a read error. The chain is built from TRBV5-5 and TRBJ1-4; D gene uncertain. From germline, CDR1 is SGHKS and CDR2 YYEKEE (reference sequence). This CDR3 has 16 residues. The CDR3 is CASSSTPISQYENLFF. The DNA of the CDR3 is TGTGCCAGCAGCTCTACCCCCATATCCCAGTATGAAAACCTGTTTTTT.

The chain links TRBV29-1 to TRBJ1-2, with TRBD1 as a possible D gene (5 bases). The V and J ends lost 0 bases and 5 bases respectively, with 10 bases between them. The CDR3 is made up of 13 amino acids. CDR1 SQVTM and CDR2 ANQGSEA come from the germline V gene. DNA of the CDR3: TGCAGCGTTGAAGATCCAGGGAGTTATGGCTACACCTTC. This encodes CSVEDPGSYGYTF.

This clonotype was counted between two and nine times. The chain carries TRBV5-6 and TRBJ1-2; D perhaps matches TRBD1 (6 bases). The CDR3 runs to 14 residues. Deletions cut 4 bases from V and 2 bases from J, with 12 bases between. Looked up from germline, CDR1 is SGHDT and CDR2 is YYEEEE. This chain's CDR3 is CASSPGGQNYGYTF. The DNA of the CDR3 is TGTGCCAGCAGCCCCGGAGGACAGAACTATGGCTACACCTTC.

This clonotype has ten or more counts. The chain links TRBV29-1 to TRBJ2-7; D not certain. Germline V gene sequence: CDR1 SQVTM, CDR2 ANQGSEA. The V gene lost 4 bases and the J gene lost 2 bases, with 9 bases spanning the gap. CDR3 length: 12 residues. CDR3: CSVAGDTYEQYF. DNA of the CDR3: TGCAGCGTTGCGGGTGATACCTACGAGCAGTACTTC.

The V and J genes are TRBV7-9 and TRBJ2-1; no definite D call. This CDR3 is 16 amino acids long. Trimming took off 2 bases at V and 7 bases at J, with 18 bases between the two ends. The germline gives CDR1 SEHNR, CDR2 FQNEAQ (reference sequence). The DNA of the CDR3 is TGTGCCAGCAGCTTAACTTCGGGTATGTTCGTAAATGAGCAGTTCTTC. Translation: CASSLTSGMFVNEQFF.